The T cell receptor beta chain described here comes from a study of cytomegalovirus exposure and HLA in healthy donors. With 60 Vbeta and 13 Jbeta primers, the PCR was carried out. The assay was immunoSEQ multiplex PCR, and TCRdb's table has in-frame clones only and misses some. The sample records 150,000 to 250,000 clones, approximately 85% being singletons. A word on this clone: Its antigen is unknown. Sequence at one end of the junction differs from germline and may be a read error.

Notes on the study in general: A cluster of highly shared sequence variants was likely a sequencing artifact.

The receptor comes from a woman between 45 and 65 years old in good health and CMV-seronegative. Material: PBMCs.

CDR3 in amino acids: CSSSLVGQGREKLFF. CDR3 sequence (DNA): TGTTCCAGCAGCTTAGTGGGACAGGGGAGGGAAAAACTGTTTTTT. The V gene is TRBV7-9, the J gene TRBJ1-4; 10 bases fit TRBD1. The CDR3 totals 15 residues. Germline V gene lookup returns CDR1 SEHNR and CDR2 FQNEAQ (reference sequence).